Reported below is one TCR beta chain. Trimming cost V 4 bases and J 7 bases, with 14 bases left between them. Germline loops: CDR1 LNHDA, CDR2 SQIVND (reference sequence). The CDR3 contains 14 residues. Under the authors' procedure: It was from reference gene primer amplification that nucleated cell counts were estimated. The assay was immunoSEQ multiplex PCR, and TCRdb's table has in-frame clones only and misses some. That table furnishes V, J and clone size, whereas the DNA furnished D and trimming. The profile shows roughly 90,000 clones, 85% of them singletons. This sample was taken from a study of blood T cell repertoires in COVID-19. The wider study: Researchers got acute and convalescent COVID-19 samples from the United States, Italy and Spain. T cells, B-cell-depleted T cells, or PBMCs supplied cDNA or gDNA.

This clonotype originated in a man aged 50 to 59 with acute or convalescent COVID-19. This rearrangement joins TRBV19 to TRBJ1-5, with a possible D match to TRBD1 (5 bases). The specimen sequenced was peripheral blood. This CDR3 reads CASSNVGGGQPQHF. In DNA form, the CDR3 reads TGTGCCAGTAGTAACGTCGGGGGGGGACAGCCCCAGCATTTT.